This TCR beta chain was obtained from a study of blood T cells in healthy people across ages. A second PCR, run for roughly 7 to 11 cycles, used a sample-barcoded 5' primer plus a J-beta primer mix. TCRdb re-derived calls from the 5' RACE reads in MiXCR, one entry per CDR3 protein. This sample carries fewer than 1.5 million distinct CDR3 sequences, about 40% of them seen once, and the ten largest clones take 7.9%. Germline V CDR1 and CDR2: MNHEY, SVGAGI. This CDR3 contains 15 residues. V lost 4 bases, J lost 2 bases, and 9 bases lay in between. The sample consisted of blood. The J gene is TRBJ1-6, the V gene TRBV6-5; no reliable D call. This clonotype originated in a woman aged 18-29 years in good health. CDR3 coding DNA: TGTGCCAGCAGTTTCCTCCAGGCCTATAATTCACCCCTCCACTTT. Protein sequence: CASSFLQAYNSPLHF.